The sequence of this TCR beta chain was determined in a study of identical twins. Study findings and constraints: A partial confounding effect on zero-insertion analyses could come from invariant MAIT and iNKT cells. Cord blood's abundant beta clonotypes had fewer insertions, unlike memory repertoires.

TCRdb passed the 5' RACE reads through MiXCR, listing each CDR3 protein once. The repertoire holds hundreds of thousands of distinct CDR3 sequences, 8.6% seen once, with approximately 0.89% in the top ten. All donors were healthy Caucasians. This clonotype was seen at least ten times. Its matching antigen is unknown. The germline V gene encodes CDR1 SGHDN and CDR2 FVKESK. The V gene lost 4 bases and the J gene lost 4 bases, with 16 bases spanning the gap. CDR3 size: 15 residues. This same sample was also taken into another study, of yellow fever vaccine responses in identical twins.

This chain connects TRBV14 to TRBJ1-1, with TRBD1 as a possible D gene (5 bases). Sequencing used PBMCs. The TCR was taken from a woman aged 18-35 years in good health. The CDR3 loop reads CASSPQGGAGTEAFF. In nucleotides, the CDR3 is TGTGCCAGCAGCCCCCAGGGCGGGGCTGGCACTGAAGCTTTCTTT.